One sample yielded the 28 T cell receptor beta chains listed below, sequenced in a study of blood T cell repertoires in COVID-19. Clones were sequenced by immunoSEQ multiplex PCR, and TCRdb holds only the in-frame ones, with some missing. The sample holds tens of thousands of clones, approximately 80% seen once. The specimen sequenced was peripheral blood. These receptors were collected from a man in his thirties or forties with COVID-19, enrolled during active disease.

The chain combines TRBV15 with TRBJ2-2; the D is unclear. The germline V gene has CDR1 LNHNV and CDR2 YYDKDF (reference sequence). The length of the CDR3 is 13 residues. The germline V and J ends were trimmed by 3 bases and 1 base, with 3 bases remaining between them. The CDR3 loop is CATSSKNTGELFF. The CDR3, as DNA: TGTGCCACCAGCAGCAAGAACACCGGGGAGCTGTTTTTT.

This chain connects TRBV10-1 to TRBJ2-2, with a possible D match to TRBD2 (6 bases). Looked up from germline, CDR1 is WNHNN and CDR2 is SYGVQD (reference sequence). The CDR3 contains 15 residues. The V end lost 5 bases, the J end lost 3 bases, and 13 bases lay between the germline ends. This chain's CDR3 is CASSPGTGDTGELFF. The CDR3 nucleotides are TGCGCCAGCAGTCCCGGGACTGGCGACACCGGGGAGCTGTTTTTT.

This clone was observed a handful of times. The CDR3 DNA sequence: TGTGCCAGCAGTCTCTTCCCCACCGGGACTCAGAATCAGCCCCAGCATTTT. Its translation: CASSLFPTGTQNQPQHF. J is TRBJ1-5 and V is TRBV28, with a tentative D call TRBD1 (5 bases). V was shortened by 5 bases and J by 4 bases, with 21 bases between the two germline ends. Germline CDR1 reads MDHEN; CDR2 reads SYDVKM. This CDR3 has 17 residues.

The chain recombines TRBV2 with TRBJ2-3; D unresolved. Trimming took off 3 bases at V and 4 bases at J, with 5 bases between the two ends. The V gene's germline CDR1 is SNHLY and CDR2 FYNNEI. The CDR3 extends over 12 amino acids. CDR3: CASSEGADTQYF. Here the CDR3 DNA reads TGTGCCAGCAGTGAGGGCGCAGATACGCAGTATTTT.

The chain couples TRBV28 to TRBJ1-5; 7 bases are a match to TRBD1. V lost 7 bases and J lost 4; bases outside the gene matches: 10. Germline V lookup: CDR1 MDHEN, CDR2 SYDVKM. The CDR3 is 15 amino acids. CDR3 nucleotides: TGTGCCAGCACAGCCCGGGACAGACAAAATCAGCCCCAGCATTTT. Translation gives CASTARDRQNQPQHF.

This chain connects TRBV29-1 to TRBJ2-3, with D hard to call. Per germline, CDR1 SQVTM and CDR2 ANQGSEA. With 4 bases removed from V and 0 bases from J, the gap between germline ends came to 11 bases. CDR3 length: 14 residues. CDR3 in amino acids: CSVALISSTDTQYF. The CDR3 DNA reads as TGCAGCGTTGCCCTTATTTCTAGCACAGATACGCAGTATTTT.

The rearrangement links TRBV12-3 or TRBV12-4 to TRBJ1-1; D is unresolved. CDR3 size: 12 residues. Trimming shortened V by 4 bases and J by 1 base, and 4 bases separated the two germline ends. The CDR3 sequence is CASSSWNTEAFF. DNA of the CDR3: TGTGCCAGCAGTTCCTGGAACACTGAAGCTTTCTTT.

The chain recombines TRBV4-2 with TRBJ2-7; 7 nucleotides agree with TRBD2. Germline CDR1 LGHNA, CDR2 YNFKEQ. The CDR3 loop spans 16 amino acids. The V segment lost 0 bases and the J segment 2 bases; nucleotides outside the gene matches: 7. CDR3 sequence: CASSQETSSGAYEQYF. CDR3 in DNA: TGTGCCAGCAGCCAAGAAACGTCTAGCGGTGCCTACGAGCAGTACTTC.

The chain carries TRBV30 and TRBJ1-6, with D uncertain. Germline lookup yields CDR1 GTSNPN and CDR2 SVGIG (reference sequence). Trimming stripped 2 bases from V and 9 bases from J, with 11 bases between. CDR3 length: 13 amino acids. As DNA, the CDR3 is TGTGCCTGGAGTATAAAACGGGGTTCACCCCTCCACTTT. This encodes CAWSIKRGSPLHF. Filled out from reference TRBV30 and TRBJ1-6, the complete variable domain reads SQTIHQWPATLVQPVGSPLSLECTVEGTSNPNLYWYRQAAGRGLQLLFYSVGIGQISSEVPQNLSASRPQDRQFILSSKKLLLSDSGFYLCAWSIKRGSPLHFGNGTRLTVT.

This clone is a singleton in its sample. This rearrangement joins TRBV7-9 to TRBJ1-6; 10 nucleotides agree with TRBD1. The CDR3 has 14 residues. Looked up from germline, CDR1 is SEHNR and CDR2 is FQNEAQ (reference sequence). V lost 5 bases and J lost 10; bases outside the gene matches: 5. CDR3: CASSKGQGPSPLHF. The CDR3, as DNA: TGTGCCAGCAGCAAGGGACAGGGGCCCTCACCCCTCCACTTT.

The chain uses TRBV6-4 and TRBJ1-1, with D unclear. The CDR3 length is 12 residues. Per the germline V gene, CDR1 is MRHNA and CDR2 is SNTAGT. Trimming shortened V by 2 bases and J by 6 bases, and 7 bases separated the two germline ends. CDR3 in DNA: TGTGCCAGCAGTGACCCTGTTTCTGAAGCTTTCTTT. It yields the protein CASSDPVSEAFF.

This chain links TRBV2 with TRBJ2-7; 7 positions match TRBD1. Germline V gene lookup returns CDR1 SNHLY and CDR2 FYNNEI. The CDR3 loop spans 15 amino acids. Trimming took 8 bases from V and 4 from J; bases not matched to a gene: 14. As DNA, the CDR3 is TGTGCCAGCGTAAGGCAGCGGACAGGTCAATACGAGCAGTACTTC. This encodes CASVRQRTGQYEQYF.

The V and J genes are TRBV28 and TRBJ1-1; no firm D call. Germline V gives CDR1 MDHEN, CDR2 SYDVKM. The ends were cut back, 4 bases at V and 8 bases at J, with 14 bases in the middle. There are 13 residues in the CDR3. CDR3 nucleotide sequence: TGTGCCAGCAGTTCGTCGGTCGCAGGAGAAGCTTTCTTT. Amino acids: CASSSSVAGEAFF.

The rearrangement links TRBV5-6 to TRBJ2-7, with TRBD1 matching 9 bases. The germline V gene has CDR1 SGHDT and CDR2 YYEEEE. The junction had 4 bases not matched to a gene; V was cut back by 3 bases and J by 3 bases. The CDR3 length is 14 residues. The CDR3 sequence is CASSWGGQGYEQYF. The CDR3 DNA reads TGTGCCAGCAGCTGGGGGGGACAGGGCTACGAGCAGTACTTC.

The chain combines TRBV5-5 with TRBJ1-1; 9 bases fit TRBD1. CDR3 size: 15 residues. V shed 2 bases, J shed 1 base, and the junction held 3 bases outside the gene matches. CDR1 is SGHKS and CDR2 is YYEKEE in the germline V gene (reference sequence). The CDR3 region is CASSLGTGRNTEAFF. The CDR3, as DNA: TGTGCCAGCAGCTTAGGGACAGGGAGGAACACTGAAGCTTTCTTT.

The chain combines TRBV28 with TRBJ1-2; the D gene is possibly TRBD1 (6 bases). This CDR3 has 15 amino acids. V was pared by 6 bases and J by 5 bases, with 19 bases between. Germline CDR1 reads MDHEN; CDR2 reads SYDVKM. The CDR3 reads CASSLGGGRPYGYTF. The CDR3 DNA reads as TGTGCCAGCAGCCTAGGGGGGGGCCGCCCATATGGCTACACCTTC.

This chain links TRBV6-6 with TRBJ1-5, with 7 nucleotides matching TRBD1. The length of the CDR3 is 14 residues. CDR1 and CDR2 from the germline V gene are MNHNY and SVGAGI (reference sequence). After removal of 11 bases from V and 6 bases from J, the junction contained 13 bases not matched to a gene. CDR3 coding DNA: TGTGCCGCCGGGGGGGGACAGTCGGGTCAGCCCCAGCATTTT. Translating it yields CAAGGGQSGQPQHF.

This rearrangement joins TRBV27 to TRBJ1-5; TRBD1 aligns across 12 bases. The CDR3 totals 18 residues. V gave up 4 bases and J gave up 1 base; unmatched junction bases: 8. Germline V gives CDR1 MNHEY, CDR2 SMNVEV (reference sequence). CDR3 residues: CASSSSLGTGGSNQPQHF. The DNA for the CDR3 is TGTGCCAGCAGTTCTAGCCTCGGGACAGGGGGCAGCAATCAGCCCCAGCATTTT.

The rearrangement links TRBV7-8 to TRBJ1-2, with TRBD1 identical over 8 bases. V was clipped by 5 bases and J by 2 bases; unmatched bases: 1. Germline CDR1 reads SGHVS; CDR2 reads FQNEAQ. The CDR3 is 13 amino acids. CDR3 DNA sequence: TGTGCCAGCAGCAGACAGGGGAACTATGGCTACACCTTC. Translation: CASSRQGNYGYTF.

The chain recombines TRBV28 with TRBJ1-2; D is unresolved. CDR1 and CDR2 (germline): MDHEN, SYDVKM. The CDR3 contains 12 residues. Deletions cut 3 bases from V and 8 bases from J, with 10 bases between. The CDR3 DNA reads TGTGCCAGCAGTTTCTGGAGCCGGGGCTACACCTTC. It yields the protein CASSFWSRGYTF.

This clone appeared once. This chain links TRBV25-1 with TRBJ1-1; TRBD1 is a possible D gene (5 bases). The CDR3 runs 16 residues. Per the germline V gene, CDR1 is MGHDK and CDR2 is SYGVNS. With 3 bases removed from V and 5 bases from J, the gap between germline ends came to 19 bases. CDR3 nucleotides: TGTGCCAGCAGTGATACCAGAAAGGGGAGGTGGACTGAAGCTTTCTTT. It yields the protein CASSDTRKGRWTEAFF. Full variable domain (remainder filled in from reference TRBV25-1 and TRBJ1-1): EADIYQTPRYLVIGTGKKITLECSQTMGHDKMYWYQQDPGMELHLIHYSYGVNSTEKGDLSSESTVSRIRTEHFPLTLESARPSHTSQYLCASSDTRKGRWTEAFFGQGTRLTVV.

This chain joins TRBV30 and TRBJ2-7, with TRBD1 identical over 7 bases. CDR3 length: 15 amino acids. J lost 1 base, V lost 3 bases, and 9 bases had no gene match. Germline lookup yields CDR1 GTSNPN and CDR2 SVGIG (reference sequence). The CDR3, as DNA: TGTGCCTGGAGAAGTGCAGGGGGTACATCCTACGAGCAGTACTTC. Residues: CAWRSAGGTSYEQYF.

This sequence joins TRBV15 and TRBJ1-5; no definite D call. Germline V lookup: CDR1 LNHNV, CDR2 YYDKDF (reference sequence). Trimming shortened V by 0 bases and J by 7 bases, and 13 bases separated the two germline ends. The CDR3 has 15 amino acids. CDR3 sequence: CATSRERPLRQPQHF. For the CDR3, the DNA is TGTGCCACCAGCAGAGAACGTCCCCTCCGGCAGCCCCAGCATTTT.

This clone was seen a single time. CDR3 coding DNA: TGTGCCAGCAGCCCCGGAGCTACAGATACGCAGTATTTT. It translates to CASSPGATDTQYF. The chain is built from TRBV6-5 and TRBJ2-3; no firm D call. Germline assignment: CDR1 MNHEY and CDR2 SVGAGI. V was cut by 6 bases and J by 3 bases, with 10 bases left in between. The CDR3 covers 13 residues.

The chain joins TRBV27 to TRBJ2-7, with 8 nucleotides matching TRBD1. CDR3 length: 13 amino acids. V lost 9 bases, J lost 3 bases, and 7 bases stayed unmatched. Germline V CDR1 and CDR2: MNHEY, SMNVEV (reference sequence). The CDR3 coding sequence is TGTGCCAGGCCGGGACAGGCCCACTACGAGCAGTACTTC. Translating gives CARPGQAHYEQYF.

V gene TRBV4-1 combines with J gene TRBJ2-5; TRBD2 matches 13 bases. Germline values: CDR1 MGHRA, CDR2 YSYEKL. Trimming removed 0 bases from V and 0 bases from J; junction bases left unmatched: 7. The CDR3 covers 19 residues. CDR3 residues: CASSQDPLAGGGYQETQYF. CDR3 sequence (DNA): TGCGCCAGCAGCCAAGATCCACTAGCGGGAGGGGGGTACCAAGAGACCCAGTACTTC.

This chain connects TRBV2 to TRBJ2-5; no reliable D call. Trimming removed 6 bases from V and 7 bases from J, with 6 bases in between. Germline assignment: CDR1 SNHLY and CDR2 FYNNEI. The CDR3 spans 10 residues. CDR3 protein: CASRRGTQYF. The CDR3 nucleotides are TGTGCCAGCAGGCGAGGGACCCAGTACTTC.

This sequence joins TRBV5-3 and TRBJ1-1; possible D gene TRBD1, 6 bases. TRBV5-3 is assigned to the ORF class and has an uncertain function. The CDR3 runs 13 residues. The V end lost 4 bases, the J end lost 6 bases, and 13 bases lay between the germline ends. In DNA, the CDR3 is TGTGCCAGAAGCCACAGGGTGGGAGCTGAAGCTTTCTTT. It yields the protein CARSHRVGAEAFF.